The 23 T cell receptor beta chains presented below share a single source sample, sequenced in a study of cytomegalovirus exposure and HLA in healthy donors. The PCR contained 60 Vbeta and 13 Jbeta primers. TCRdb keeps only in-frame clones here, not all; method: immunoSEQ multiplex PCR. Counted here are about 160,000 clones, around 84% occurring once; the ten biggest clones make up more than 1.5%. The sequenced material came from PBMCs. These receptors came from a man aged 18 to 30 in good health and CMV-seronegative.

The chain uses TRBV27 and TRBJ1-1; 7 bases fit TRBD1. The germline gives CDR1 MNHEY, CDR2 SMNVEV (reference sequence). With V trimmed by 5 bases and J by 4 bases, 7 bases remained unmatched. The length of the CDR3 is 14 residues. CDR3 nucleotides: TGTGCCAGCAGTCAAGAAGGGGGCATCACTGAAGCTTTCTTT. It encodes CASSQEGGITEAFF.

Points on this clone: One end of the junction does not line up with germline, which may come from a read error. The chain links TRBV7-9 to TRBJ1-2, with D unclear. This CDR3 is built from 13 residues. Germline V CDR1 and CDR2: SEHNR, FQNEAQ (reference sequence). The CDR3 loop is CSSSLDRLYGYTF. Here the CDR3 DNA reads TGTTCCAGCAGCTTAGACCGACTATATGGCTACACCTTC.

This clone was recorded only once. The chain recombines TRBV7-9 with TRBJ2-2, with D possibly matching TRBD1 (6 bases). The V gene lost 1 base and the J gene lost 6 bases, with 12 bases spanning the gap. Germline V lookup: CDR1 SEHNR, CDR2 FQNEAQ (reference sequence). The CDR3 is made up of 15 amino acids. The CDR3 sequence is CASSLVAGGAGELFF. CDR3 bases: TGTGCCAGCAGCTTAGTCGCTGGGGGCGCCGGGGAGCTGTTTTTT.

CDR3 loop: CASTSAVGGSNQPQHF. The DNA for the CDR3 is TGTGCCAGCACCAGTGCGGTGGGTGGTAGCAATCAGCCCCAGCATTTT. The chain links TRBV6-6 to TRBJ1-5; D gene ambiguous. There are 16 residues in the CDR3. V was cut by 7 bases and J by 0 bases, with 16 bases left in between. CDR1 and CDR2 (germline): MNHNY, SVGAGI (reference sequence).

V gene TRBV7-9 combines with J gene TRBJ2-3; no definite D call. The ends were cut back, 2 bases at V and 6 bases at J, with 15 bases in the middle. The CDR3 loop spans 15 amino acids. Germline V lookup: CDR1 SEHNR, CDR2 FQNEAQ (reference sequence). The CDR3 loop reads CASSLRRLRADTQYF. The CDR3 DNA is TGTGCCAGCAGCTTACGGAGACTGCGTGCGGATACGCAGTATTTT.

The rearrangement links TRBV6-1 to TRBJ2-2; possibly TRBD2 for D (6 bases). Per the germline V gene, CDR1 is MNHNS and CDR2 is SASEGT. The V and J ends lost 9 bases and 4 bases respectively, with 9 bases between them. This CDR3 has 12 amino acids. CDR3 DNA: TGTGCCAGTACGCGGGGCACCGGGGAGCTGTTTTTT. This codes for CASTRGTGELFF.

The chain couples TRBV7-9 to TRBJ2-5, with TRBD1 as a possible D gene (5 bases). V was trimmed by 5 bases and J by 1 base, leaving 14 bases between them. CDR1 is SEHNR and CDR2 is FQNEAQ in the germline V gene (reference sequence). CDR3 length: 15 amino acids. The CDR3: CASSLAVDSQETQYF. The DNA of the CDR3 is TGTGCCAGCAGCCTTGCGGTTGACAGCCAAGAGACCCAGTACTTC.

This clone was recorded only once. The V gene is TRBV5-1, the J gene TRBJ2-2; TRBD2 aligns across 9 bases. Germline V gives CDR1 SGHRS, CDR2 YFSETQ. The CDR3 spans 16 residues. V was pared by 3 bases and J by 4 bases, with 7 bases of the junction left unmatched. The chain's CDR3 is CASSWIAGDSTGELFF. For the CDR3, the DNA is TGCGCCAGCAGCTGGATAGCGGGAGATTCCACCGGGGAGCTGTTTTTT. The full variable domain, its missing parts supplied by reference TRBV5-1 and TRBJ2-2, is KAGVTQTPRYLIKTRGQQVTLSCSPISGHRSVSWYQQTPGQGLQFLFEYFSETQRNKGNFPGRFSGRQFSNSRSEMNVSTLELGDSALYLCASSWIAGDSTGELFFGEGSRLTVL.

The chain combines TRBV28 with TRBJ1-2; tentatively, D is TRBD1 (6 bases). The CDR3 has 12 residues. V lost 7 bases and J 7 bases, leaving 13 bases between the germline ends. The germline V gene encodes CDR1 MDHEN and CDR2 SYDVKM. CDR3 amino acids: CASKEGVRGYTF. The CDR3 DNA is TGTGCCAGCAAAGAGGGGGTACGTGGCTACACCTTC.

V gene TRBV6-5 combines with J gene TRBJ2-5, with TRBD1 as a possible D gene (5 bases). This CDR3 comprises 15 residues. V dropped 7 bases and J dropped 5 bases, with 20 bases sitting between them. Germline lookup yields CDR1 MNHEY and CDR2 SVGAGI. The CDR3 reads CASTSRVGRAETQYF. The CDR3 DNA reads TGTGCCAGCACTTCCAGGGTGGGCAGGGCGGAGACCCAGTACTTC.

The V call is TRBV10-3, the J call TRBJ1-5; TRBD1 is a possible D gene (5 bases). Germline assignment: CDR1 ENHRY and CDR2 SYGVKD. This CDR3 is built from 15 residues. V was trimmed by 3 bases and J by 1 base, leaving 10 bases between them. The CDR3 loop reads CAISDRAESNQPQHF. CDR3 nucleotides: TGTGCCATCAGTGACAGGGCTGAGAGCAATCAGCCCCAGCATTTT.

This clone was recorded once. This chain connects TRBV6-6 to TRBJ1-3, with D uncertain. The V end lost 5 bases, the J end lost 4 bases, and 9 bases lay between the germline ends. The length of the CDR3 is 13 residues. Germline V lookup: CDR1 MNHNY, CDR2 SVGAGI (reference sequence). The chain's CDR3 is CASSPFQGNTIYF. CDR3 coding DNA: TGTGCCAGCAGTCCATTCCAGGGAAACACCATATATTTT.

V and J are TRBV7-8 and TRBJ2-1; 7 nucleotides align to TRBD2. The CDR3 is 16 amino acids. From germline, CDR1 is SGHVS and CDR2 FQNEAQ. Trimming took 0 bases from V and 5 from J; bases not matched to a gene: 7. The DNA for the CDR3 is TGTGCCAGCAGCTTAGCTTGGCTAGCGGCCAACAATGAGCAGTTCTTC. It yields the protein CASSLAWLAANNEQFF.

The genes are TRBV7-2 and TRBJ2-5; D unclear. Trimming cost V 1 base and J 4 bases, with 7 bases left between them. Germline assignment: CDR1 SGHTA and CDR2 FQGNSA. The CDR3 totals 13 residues. The CDR3 DNA reads as TGTGCCAGCAGCTTAGAACTTCTAGAGACCCAGTACTTC. As protein: CASSLELLETQYF. The full variable domain, rest sourced from reference TRBV7-2 and TRBJ2-5, is GAGVSQSPSNKVTEKGKDVELRCDPISGHTALYWYRQSLGQGLEFLIYFQGNSAPDKSGLPSDRFSAERTGGSVSTLTIQRTQQEDSAVYLCASSLELLETQYFGPGTRLLVL.

In DNA form, the CDR3 reads TGTGCCAGCAGGTTGAATCAGGGAAATTCACCCCTCCACTTT. Its translation: CASRLNQGNSPLHF. The chain combines TRBV2 with TRBJ1-6; D possibly corresponds to TRBD1 (5 bases). The CDR3 contains 14 residues. The germline V and J ends were trimmed by 6 bases and 7 bases, with 13 bases remaining between them. Germline assignment: CDR1 SNHLY and CDR2 FYNNEI.

The gene calls are TRBV6-5 and TRBJ1-5, with D possibly TRBD1 on 5 matching bases. Germline V gene data show CDR1 as MNHEY and CDR2 as SVGAGI. Trimming took off 5 bases at V and 1 base at J, with 12 bases between the two ends. This CDR3 region has 15 residues. The CDR3 DNA reads as TGTGCCAGCAGTGGGGACTCGTACAGCAATCAGCCCCAGCATTTT. Translation gives CASSGDSYSNQPQHF.

The gene calls are TRBV28 and TRBJ2-5; D unresolved. The J call is in doubt because the DNA end fits TRBJ2-7 better. The CDR3 spans 14 residues. CDR1 is MDHEN, CDR2 SYDVKM, per germline. CDR3 residues: CASSLTYSSYEQYF. DNA for the CDR3: TGTGCCAGCAGTTTAACGTACAGCTCCTACGAGCAGTACTTC.

This clone was detected a few times. The chain has TRBV9 and TRBJ1-2, with no clear D. Germline assignment: CDR1 SGDLS and CDR2 YYNGEE. The CDR3 consists of 11 residues. Trimming removed 3 bases at V and 8 bases at J, with 8 bases between. CDR3 bases: TGTGCCAGCAGCGCCCTCGGGGGCTACACCTTC. It yields the protein CASSALGGYTF. Based on the CDR3 plus reference TRBV9 and TRBJ1-2, the full variable domain is DSGVTQTPKHLITATGQRVTLRCSPRSGDLSVYWYQQSLDQGLQFLIQYYNGEERAKGNILERFSAQQFPDLHSELNLSSLELGDSALYFCASSALGGYTFGSGTRLTVV.

This clone was seen a handful of times. CDR3 coding DNA: TGTGCCAGCAGCTACAAACAGGTGGGGTACACTGAAGCTTTCTTT. Encoded protein: CASSYKQVGYTEAFF. J is TRBJ1-1 and V is TRBV5-5; a weak D match, TRBD1 (5 bases). V lost 3 bases and J 3 bases, leaving 15 bases between the germline ends. This CDR3 comprises 15 residues. In germline, CDR1 is SGHKS, CDR2 YYEKEE (reference sequence).

This clone was seen just once. The CDR3 is CASSVGGEGTDTQYF. The CDR3 DNA reads TGTGCCAGCAGCGTAGGGGGGGAAGGCACAGATACGCAGTATTTT. The V call is TRBV9, the J call TRBJ2-3; weak D call: TRBD2 (6 bases). Germline values: CDR1 SGDLS, CDR2 YYNGEE. Trimming cost V 0 bases and J 1 base, with 9 bases left between them. The CDR3 runs 15 residues. Full variable domain (missing parts from reference TRBV9 and TRBJ2-3): DSGVTQTPKHLITATGQRVTLRCSPRSGDLSVYWYQQSLDQGLQFLIQYYNGEERAKGNILERFSAQQFPDLHSELNLSSLELGDSALYFCASSVGGEGTDTQYFGPGTRLTVL.

This chain connects TRBV5-1 to TRBJ2-5; TRBD2 matches at 12 bases. Unmatched junction bases numbered 4, after V lost 5 bases and J lost 5 bases. The CDR3 covers 14 residues. The germline V gene encodes CDR1 SGHRS and CDR2 YFSETQ. Here the CDR3 DNA reads TGCGCCAGCAGTGCTAGCGGGGGGGACGAGACCCAGTACTTC. It encodes CASSASGGDETQYF.

The chain has TRBV18 and TRBJ1-2, with D hard to call. This CDR3 has 15 amino acids. Per germline, CDR1 KGHSH and CDR2 LQKENI. Trimming removed 4 bases at V and 2 bases at J, with 14 bases between. This CDR3 reads CASSLGGSRNYGYTF. Written as DNA, the CDR3 is TGTGCCAGCTCACTAGGAGGGAGCAGAAACTATGGCTACACCTTC.

The chain employs TRBV5-1 and TRBJ2-7; 8 bases line up with TRBD2. From germline, CDR1 is SGHRS and CDR2 YFSETQ. The CDR3 is 13 amino acids. V trimming: 4 bases; J trimming: 6 bases; junction bases outside the gene matches: 6. CDR3 nucleotides: TGCGCCAGCAGCCCGGGGGGGGGCGGCGAGCAGTACTTC. It encodes CASSPGGGGEQYF.